This TCR beta chain was identified in a study of shared clonotypes between healthy human individuals. General study findings and limits: In contrast to clonotypes shared by all four donors, non-shared clonotypes had lower generation probabilities.

The CDR3 is 14 residues long. V was clipped by 0 bases and J by 9 bases, with 13 bases between them. The V gene's germline CDR1 is SGHNT and CDR2 YYREEE (reference sequence). To note about this clone: What it binds is unknown.

Each subset's genomic DNA was shared equally among a number of immunoSEQ plates. Clones were sequenced by immunoSEQ multiplex PCR, and TCRdb holds only the in-frame ones, with some missing. Of millions of clones listed, approximately 90% are singletons. Within Nashville, Tennessee resided all donors, each a Caucasian adult. This sequence joins TRBV5-4 and TRBJ2-1, with D uncertain. Material: naive CD4+ T cells sorted from blood. As to subset: CD45RA+ positively selected. The clonotype was recovered from a young man in good health. CDR3 in amino acids: CASSLDYVNGEQFF. The CDR3 DNA follows: TGTGCCAGCAGCTTGGACTACGTAAACGGTGAGCAGTTCTTC. Using reference TRBV5-4 and TRBJ2-1 for the parts outside the CDR3, the full variable domain is ETGVTQSPTHLIKTRGQQVTLRCSSQSGHNTVSWYQQALGQGPQFIFQYYREEENGRGNFPPRFSGLQFPNYSSELNVNALELDDSALYLCASSLDYVNGEQFFGPGTRLTVL.